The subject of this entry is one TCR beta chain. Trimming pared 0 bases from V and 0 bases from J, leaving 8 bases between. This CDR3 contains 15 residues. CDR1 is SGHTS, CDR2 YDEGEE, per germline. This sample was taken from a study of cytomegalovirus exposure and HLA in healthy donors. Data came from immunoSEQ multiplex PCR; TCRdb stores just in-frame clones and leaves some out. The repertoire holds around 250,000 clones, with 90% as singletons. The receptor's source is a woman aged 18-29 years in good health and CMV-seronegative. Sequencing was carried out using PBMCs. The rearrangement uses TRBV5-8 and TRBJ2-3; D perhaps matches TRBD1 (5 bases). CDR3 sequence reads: CASSLAGSSTDTQYF. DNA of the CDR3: TGTGCCAGCAGCTTGGCAGGGTCTAGCACAGATACGCAGTATTTT.